Here is one T cell receptor (beta chain) with its context. Its antigen is currently unknown. A multiplex PCR was run with 60 Vbeta primers and 13 Jbeta primers. The method was immunoSEQ multiplex PCR; TCRdb's version includes in-frame clones alone and lacks a portion of them. The profile shows under 200,000 clones, about 13% of them singletons. The data are from a study of cytomegalovirus exposure and HLA in healthy donors. Looking at the study overall: A data release that came early held 80 million or so unique TCRs from HLA-typed donors. Notes on the study in general: Most sequenced TCRs were rare (though some public TCRs occurred in many donors). As a later analysis showed, a missense DCLRE1C variant was linked to trimming of TCR beta V- and J-genes. There were 150 to 200 TCR beta chains listed as cytomegalovirus-associated.

The germline CDR1 and CDR2 sequences are MDHEN and SYDVKM. After removal of 6 bases from V and 1 base from J, the junction contained 6 bases not matched to a gene. The CDR3 spans 15 residues. Source material: PBMCs. The sequence derives from a man aged 45-65 years in good health and CMV-seropositive. V usage is TRBV28 and J usage is TRBJ1-5, with 7 bases fitting TRBD1. The CDR3 protein is CASSRQGGSNQPQHF. Here the CDR3 DNA reads TGTGCCAGCAGCCGACAGGGAGGAAGCAATCAGCCCCAGCATTTT.